This entry lists 30 T cell receptor beta chains sequenced from one sample in a study of blood T cell repertoires in COVID-19. TCRdb's copy holds only in-frame clones and misses some; the assay was immunoSEQ multiplex PCR. The sample holds 250,000 to 400,000 clones, around 88% seen once. Source material: peripheral blood. The receptors shown here come from a woman aged 25 to 39 with COVID-19, enrolled during active disease.

The chain uses TRBV3-1 (or the pseudogene TRBV3-2) and TRBJ1-2; D is perhaps TRBD1 (5 bases). With 5 bases removed from V and 4 bases from J, the gap between germline ends came to 14 bases. This CDR3 comprises 14 residues. Germline V CDR1 and CDR2: LGHDT, YNNKEL (reference sequence). The CDR3 nucleotides read TGTGCCAGCAGCGATCGGGAGGGGTCCTATGGCTACACCTTC. Protein: CASSDREGSYGYTF.

The chain is built from TRBV6-2 or TRBV6-3 and TRBJ2-1, with 9 bases identical to TRBD2. V dropped 2 bases and J dropped 5; count of bases not matched to a gene: 10. In germline, CDR1 is MNHEY, CDR2 SVGEGT. This CDR3 contains 17 residues. CDR3 sequence (DNA): TGTGCCAGCAGTTACGAACGCGGGGGGGCGAGGGACAATGAGCAGTTCTTC. This codes for CASSYERGGARDNEQFF.

This clone was counted between two and nine times. The J gene is TRBJ2-7, the V gene TRBV19; TRBD1 matches at 9 bases. The CDR3 is 14 residues long. The germline V gene has CDR1 LNHDA and CDR2 SQIVND (reference sequence). Unmatched junction bases numbered 7, after V lost 9 bases and J lost 1 base. The CDR3 loop reads CASQVGTGSYEQYF. The DNA for the CDR3 is TGTGCCAGCCAGGTCGGGACAGGGTCCTACGAGCAGTACTTC.

V is TRBV18 and J is TRBJ2-5, with 8 bases matching TRBD2. The V gene's germline CDR1 is KGHSH and CDR2 LQKENI. This CDR3 spans 19 amino acids. With V trimmed by 0 bases and J by 3 bases, 15 bases remained unmatched. CDR3 in amino acids: CASSPPSVAPVAGKETQYF. Written as DNA, the CDR3 is TGTGCCAGCTCACCACCGTCGGTAGCGCCCGTAGCGGGGAAAGAGACCCAGTACTTC.

This clone was seen a single time. The chain joins TRBV10-3 to TRBJ1-1; D unresolved. V lost 3 bases to trimming and J lost 5 bases, with 7 bases between them. Germline V gene sequence: CDR1 ENHRY, CDR2 SYGVKD. The CDR3 has 12 amino acids. Here the CDR3 reads CAISDAGTEAFF. The CDR3 DNA is TGTGCCATCAGTGATGCCGGGACTGAAGCTTTCTTT.

The CDR3 DNA reads TGTGCCTGCCTGGGGGGACTATTACAAGAGACCCAGTACTTC. This encodes CACLGGLLQETQYF. The rearrangement joins TRBV30 to TRBJ2-5, with 7 bases lining up with TRBD2. The CDR3 runs 14 residues. V lost 6 bases and J lost 2; bases outside the gene matches: 9. Germline loops: CDR1 GTSNPN, CDR2 SVGIG (reference sequence).

This chain uses TRBV2 with TRBJ2-7, with D possibly being TRBD1 (6 bases). Trimming removed 4 bases from V and 1 base from J, with 8 bases in between. Germline CDR1 and CDR2: SNHLY and FYNNEI. This CDR3 has 13 amino acids. CDR3 in DNA: TGTGCCAGCAGTGGGACAGCATCCTACGAGCAGTACTTC. Protein sequence: CASSGTASYEQYF.

This clone appeared once. The V and J genes are TRBV6-5 and TRBJ1-2; TRBD1 matches at 9 bases. CDR1 is MNHEY, CDR2 SVGAGI, per germline. CDR3 size: 14 residues. The V and J ends lost 5 bases and 5 bases, in that order; junction bases with no gene match: 6. In DNA, the CDR3 is TGTGCCAGCAGTAGACGGACAGGGGTTTATGGCTACACCTTC. Its protein product is CASSRRTGVYGYTF.

The chain couples TRBV18 to TRBJ1-3; 8 bases are shared with TRBD1. There are 14 residues in the CDR3. Germline CDR1 KGHSH, CDR2 LQKENI. The junction had 4 bases not matched to a gene; V was cut back by 2 bases and J by 7 bases. Written as DNA, the CDR3 is TGTGCCAGCTCACCAACACCAGGGGGCAACACCATATATTTT. This encodes CASSPTPGGNTIYF.

The chain is built from TRBV10-3 and TRBJ1-1; 10 bases match TRBD1. CDR1 and CDR2 from the germline V gene are ENHRY and SYGVKD. The CDR3 length is 15 residues. V lost 7 bases, J lost 8 bases, and 13 bases stayed unmatched. The CDR3 spells CAIKEKGQGLSEAFF. CDR3 in DNA: TGTGCCATCAAAGAAAAGGGACAGGGGTTATCAGAAGCTTTCTTT.

This chain uses TRBV18 with TRBJ1-1, with D hard to call. V lost 6 bases to trimming and J lost 4 bases, with 15 bases between them. This CDR3 is 14 amino acids long. Looked up from germline, CDR1 is KGHSH and CDR2 is LQKENI. The CDR3 nucleotides read TGTGCCAGCTCCCAAGATAAGCCCCCCACTGAAGCTTTCTTT. This translates into CASSQDKPPTEAFF.

The chain uses TRBV10-3 and TRBJ2-3, with D possibly TRBD1 on 5 matching bases. The CDR3 has 15 amino acids. From germline, CDR1 is ENHRY and CDR2 SYGVKD. V shed 5 bases and J shed 2 bases, with 14 bases lying between them. The CDR3 loop is CAISPDTDITDTQYF. The CDR3, as DNA: TGTGCCATCAGTCCAGACACGGACATCACAGATACGCAGTATTTT.

The chain employs TRBV19 and TRBJ1-4, with 9 bases fitting TRBD1. CDR1 LNHDA and CDR2 SQIVND come from the germline V gene (reference sequence). The CDR3 is 16 amino acids. The V and J ends lost 6 bases and 7 bases, in that order; junction bases with no gene match: 12. The CDR3 region has the DNA TGTGCCAGTAGCCACTTTACGACAGGGGGGCGTGAAAAACTGTTTTTT. It encodes CASSHFTTGGREKLFF.

This chain joins TRBV4-1 and TRBJ1-5; D is possibly TRBD1 (5 bases). Trimming shortened V by 1 base and J by 3 bases, and 10 bases separated the two germline ends. The CDR3 runs to 15 residues. The V gene's germline CDR1 is MGHRA and CDR2 YSYEKL. CDR3 in DNA: TGCGCCAGCAGCCAAGTTCAGGGCTCCAATCAGCCCCAGCATTTT. Amino acids: CASSQVQGSNQPQHF.

This clone was counted a few times. The chain is built from TRBV2 and TRBJ2-5, with TRBD2 identical over 12 bases. This CDR3 is 14 amino acids long. Germline loops: CDR1 SNHLY, CDR2 FYNNEI. Trimming at V came to 5 bases and at J to 9 bases, leaving 7 bases not matched to a gene. The CDR3: CASSRGTSGQAQYF. Here the CDR3 DNA reads TGTGCCAGCAGTCGAGGGACTAGCGGGCAGGCCCAGTACTTC.

The chain carries TRBV4-1 and TRBJ1-3; D unresolved. V lost 2 bases, J lost 3 bases, and 11 bases lay in between. CDR3 size: 15 residues. Per germline, CDR1 MGHRA and CDR2 YSYEKL. This chain's CDR3 is CASSQQATLGNTIYF. The DNA of the CDR3 is TGCGCCAGCAGCCAACAGGCGACCCTTGGAAACACCATATATTTT.

This clone occurred a few times. This sequence joins TRBV7-9 and TRBJ2-5; D gene uncertain. Germline V gene data show CDR1 as SEHNR and CDR2 as FQNEAQ (reference sequence). The CDR3 is 13 residues long. Trimming left V 2 bases short and J 5 bases short, with 9 bases between. CDR3 loop: CASSLTSLETQYF. The CDR3 DNA sequence: TGTGCCAGCAGCTTAACGAGTCTGGAGACCCAGTACTTC.

This clone was counted a single time. The V gene is TRBV6-6, the J gene TRBJ1-1; no firm D call. The CDR3 spans 12 residues. Germline CDR1 reads MNHNY; CDR2 reads SVGAGI (reference sequence). Between the trimmed V and J ends, which lost 7 bases and 2 bases, there was a span of 8 bases. CDR3 bases: TGTGCCAGCACGATGGGCAACACTGAAGCTTTCTTT. Translated: CASTMGNTEAFF.

The chain has TRBV9 and TRBJ1-2, with D unresolved. With 0 bases removed from V and 4 bases from J, the gap between germline ends came to 13 bases. Germline CDR1 and CDR2: SGDLS and YYNGEE. The CDR3 length is 15 residues. CDR3 DNA sequence: TGTGCCAGCAGCGTAGTCGAGGAGACGACCTATGGCTACACCTTC. Translation gives CASSVVEETTYGYTF.

The rearrangement links TRBV6-5 to TRBJ2-3; 7 nucleotides line up with TRBD2. This CDR3 is built from 14 residues. V lost 4 bases to trimming and J lost 1 base; unmatched junction nucleotides: 2. Germline values: CDR1 MNHEY, CDR2 SVGAGI. CDR3 coding DNA: TGTGCCAGCAGTTCAAGCGGGGGCACAGATACGCAGTATTTT. Residues: CASSSSGGTDTQYF.

The genes are TRBV29-1 and TRBJ2-5, with a possible D match to TRBD2 (6 bases). Trimming shortened V by 2 bases and J by 1 base, and 8 bases separated the two germline ends. CDR1 and CDR2 from the germline V gene are SQVTM and ANQGSEA. The CDR3 length is 13 residues. The CDR3 protein is CSVERGSQETQYF. The CDR3 coding sequence is TGCAGCGTTGAACGGGGGAGCCAAGAGACCCAGTACTTC.

The rearrangement uses TRBV10-3 and TRBJ1-6; D is unclear. Germline CDR1 and CDR2: ENHRY and SYGVKD. The CDR3 is 13 amino acids. With 10 bases removed from V and 8 bases from J, the gap between germline ends came to 15 bases. The CDR3 coding sequence is TGTGCCAGCCGAGGAGGATTGGATTCACCCCTCCACTTT. Protein sequence: CASRGGLDSPLHF.

As to this clone: The sample carries other DNA sequences with the same CDR3. The gene calls are TRBV28 and TRBJ2-2, with D tentatively TRBD2 (7 bases). CDR3 length equals 15 residues. Germline V gives CDR1 MDHEN, CDR2 SYDVKM. V was pared by 6 bases and J by 2 bases, with 13 bases between. CDR3 nucleotide sequence: TGTGCCAGCAGGGGGGGGCAGGGTAACACCGGGGAGCTGTTTTTT. This translates into CASRGGQGNTGELFF.

The chain combines TRBV7-8 with TRBJ1-6, with no clear D. The CDR3 loop spans 13 amino acids. The V end lost 6 bases, the J end lost 10 bases, and 13 bases lay between the germline ends. Germline V gives CDR1 SGHVS, CDR2 FQNEAQ. CDR3 sequence reads: CASRQTWLSPLHF. The CDR3 DNA reads as TGTGCCAGCAGACAAACCTGGCTCTCACCCCTCCACTTT.

The CDR3 sequence: CAISKAGQGDYYYEQYF. For the CDR3, the DNA is TGTGCCATCAGCAAAGCTGGACAGGGCGACTACTACTACGAGCAGTACTTC. V gene TRBV10-3 combines with J gene TRBJ2-7, with TRBD1 matching over 8 bases. Germline CDR1 ENHRY, CDR2 SYGVKD. The CDR3 runs to 17 residues. The V and J ends lost 6 bases and 3 bases, in that order; junction bases with no gene match: 16.

J is TRBJ2-5 and V is TRBV5-1, with 7 nucleotides matching TRBD2. J lost 2 bases, V lost 0 bases, and 4 bases had no gene match. The CDR3 is 15 amino acids. Per the germline V gene, CDR1 is SGHRS and CDR2 is YFSETQ. The DNA of the CDR3 is TGCGCCAGCAGCTTGGAGAGGGGACTACAAGAGACCCAGTACTTC. It codes for CASSLERGLQETQYF.

The chain has TRBV25-1 and TRBJ1-6; no clear D gene. This CDR3 comprises 12 residues. V lost 8 bases and J 10 bases, leaving 12 bases between the germline ends. Germline CDR1 and CDR2: MGHDK and SYGVNS. The CDR3 DNA is TGTGCCAGCCGACTAGACCGGTCACCCCTCCACTTT. Its translation is CASRLDRSPLHF.

V is TRBV5-4 and J is TRBJ1-2, with a possible D match to TRBD1 (6 bases). Trimming stripped 2 bases from V and 5 bases from J, with 16 bases between. The length of the CDR3 is 15 residues. Germline V gives CDR1 SGHNT, CDR2 YYREEE (reference sequence). The CDR3 DNA follows: TGTGCCAGCAGCTTCGGCACAGGGCAAGGGTATGGCTACACCTTC. Translating it yields CASSFGTGQGYGYTF.

Only one count was recorded for this clone. The rearrangement uses TRBV4-3 and TRBJ1-4; tentative D call: TRBD1 (6 bases). Trimming cost V 1 base and J 11 bases, with 14 bases left between them. From germline, CDR1 is LGHNA and CDR2 YSLEER. The CDR3 runs 14 residues. CDR3 nucleotides: TGCGCCAGCAGCCAAGCGGCAGGGGATCGGAAACTGTTTTTT. As protein: CASSQAAGDRKLFF.

The chain recombines TRBV3-1 (or the pseudogene TRBV3-2) with TRBJ1-4; D remains unclear. Trimming took off 3 bases at V and 3 bases at J, with 11 bases between the two ends. Germline assignment: CDR1 LGHDT and CDR2 YNNKEL (reference sequence). The CDR3 is made up of 15 amino acids. CDR3 sequence: CASSHSRDANEKLFF. The CDR3 nucleotides read TGTGCCAGCAGCCATAGCCGGGATGCTAATGAAAAACTGTTTTTT.